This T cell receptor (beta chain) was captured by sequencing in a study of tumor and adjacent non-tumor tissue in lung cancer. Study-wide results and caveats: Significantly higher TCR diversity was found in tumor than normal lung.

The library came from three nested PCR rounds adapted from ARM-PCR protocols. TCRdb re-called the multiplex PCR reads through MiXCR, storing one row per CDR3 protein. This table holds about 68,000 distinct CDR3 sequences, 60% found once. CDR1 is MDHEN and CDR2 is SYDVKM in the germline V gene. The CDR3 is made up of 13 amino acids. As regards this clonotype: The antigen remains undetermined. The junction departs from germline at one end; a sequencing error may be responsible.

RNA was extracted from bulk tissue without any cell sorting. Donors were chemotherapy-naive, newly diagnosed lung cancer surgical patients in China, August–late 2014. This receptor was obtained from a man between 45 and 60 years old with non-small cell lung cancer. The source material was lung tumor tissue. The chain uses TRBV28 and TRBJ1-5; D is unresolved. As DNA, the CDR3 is TGTACCAGCAGTTTCATGGTTAATCAGCCCCAGCATTTT. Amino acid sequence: CTSSFMVNQPQHF.